This T cell receptor (beta chain) was documented in a study of blood T cell repertoires in COVID-19. Study overall: T cells, B-cell-depleted T cells, or PBMCs provided the cDNA or gDNA that served as material.

This clone was found a few times. In the original workflow: Reference gene primers were amplified, and this amplification served to estimate nucleated cell counts. Generated by immunoSEQ multiplex PCR, the TCRdb table keeps only in-frame clones and is missing some. V, J and clone size were drawn from that table, and D and trimming were deduced from the DNA. The data show roughly 250,000 clones, about 88% seen once. The study assigned cohorts using participant-reported clinical history. Among Cohort 3 donors, those recovered had two negative PCRs, clearance, or symptom resolution. CDR3 length equals 13 residues. Per the germline V gene, CDR1 is KGHDR and CDR2 is SFDVKD. V lost 8 bases and J 1 base, leaving 7 bases between the germline ends.

The sequenced sample consisted of PBMCs or T cells enriched from blood (not recorded which). V is TRBV24-1 and J is TRBJ2-2, with D tentatively TRBD2 (6 bases). This sequence originates from a woman aged 50 to 60 who had recovered from COVID-19. CDR3 nucleotide sequence: TGTGCCACCAAGGGACTGAACACCGGGGAGCTGTTTTTT. Translating gives CATKGLNTGELFF.